One and the same sample provided the 10 T cell receptor beta chains below, sequenced in a study of cytotoxic CD8 clonotypes in ibrutinib-treated CLL. Some clones are missing from TCRdb's copy, which holds only in-frame ones; the method was immunoSEQ multiplex PCR. Among approximately 190,000 clones listed, roughly three quarters were seen once. Sequencing was performed on PBMCs, taken after 12 months of ibrutinib treatment. These receptors all stem from a human donor with chronic lymphocytic leukemia.

The V gene is TRBV30, the J gene TRBJ2-2; D possibly corresponds to TRBD1 (5 bases). V was shortened by 4 bases and J by 9 bases, with 12 bases between the two germline ends. Per the germline V gene, CDR1 is GTSNPN and CDR2 is SVGIG (reference sequence). The CDR3 covers 12 residues. CDR3 bases: TGTGCCTGGAATACAGGTGTCCGGGAGCTGTTTTTT. Translated, it gives CAWNTGVRELFF.

Details on this clone: Other DNA sequences in this specimen translate into the identical CDR3. The chain employs TRBV5-1 and TRBJ2-5; unclear D gene. CDR3 length: 13 residues. V lost 0 bases and J lost 2, with 5 bases in between. The V gene's germline CDR1 is SGHRS and CDR2 YFSETQ. CDR3 DNA: TGCGCCAGCAGCTTGGGGTTGCAAGAGACCCAGTACTTC. It specifies CASSLGLQETQYF.

This chain uses TRBV9 with TRBJ2-5; maybe TRBD1 (6 bases). CDR1 is SGDLS, CDR2 YYNGEE, per germline. The CDR3 covers 14 residues. V lost 4 bases and J lost 5, with 15 bases in between. CDR3 bases: TGTGCCAGCAGCACCCCAGGGGTAGCGGAGACCCAGTACTTC. Encoded protein: CASSTPGVAETQYF.

The J gene is TRBJ1-2, the V gene TRBV7-3, with D uncertain. The V end was cut by 5 bases, the J end by 4 bases, with 11 bases between. CDR1 is SGHTA, CDR2 FQGTGA, per germline. The CDR3 sequence is 13 residues long. CDR3 loop: CASSHPRGYGYTF. CDR3 DNA: TGTGCCAGCAGCCACCCGAGAGGCTATGGCTACACCTTC. The full variable domain, in which reference TRBV7-3 and TRBJ1-2 provide the parts outside the CDR3, is GAGVSQTPSNKVTEKGKYVELRCDPISGHTALYWYRQSLGQGPEFLIYFQGTGAADDSGLPNDRFFAVRPEGSVSTLKIQRTERGDSAVYLCASSHPRGYGYTFGSGTRLTVV.

The chain has TRBV30 and TRBJ2-2; 8 nucleotides align to TRBD2. The V gene end was trimmed by 3 bases and the J gene end by 5 bases; junction bases not matched to a gene: 14. This CDR3 contains 17 residues. Germline V gives CDR1 GTSNPN, CDR2 SVGIG (reference sequence). CDR3 loop: CAWRTGVVSGTTGELFF. Here the CDR3 DNA reads TGTGCCTGGAGGACGGGGGTCGTTAGCGGGACTACCGGGGAGCTGTTTTTT.

V is TRBV4-3 and J is TRBJ2-7; the D is unclear. The ends were cut back, 0 bases at V and 2 bases at J, with 8 bases in the middle. CDR3 size: 14 residues. Germline V lookup: CDR1 LGHNA, CDR2 YSLEER. This chain's CDR3 is CASSQDEDAYEQYF. The CDR3 DNA reads as TGCGCCAGCAGCCAAGACGAGGACGCCTACGAGCAGTACTTC.

The chain has TRBV5-3 and TRBJ1-5; the match to TRBD1 covers 12 bases. TRBV5-3 counts as an open reading frame of uncertain function. The CDR3 has 18 residues. J lost 6 bases, V lost 0 bases, and 10 bases had no gene match. The CDR3 is CARSLVSGRDRGLQPQHF. The CDR3, as DNA: TGTGCCAGAAGCTTGGTCTCGGGCCGGGACAGGGGGCTTCAGCCCCAGCATTTT.

As DNA, the CDR3 is TGTGCCAGCACCTCCGGAGGAATCTATGGCTACACCTTC. Protein sequence: CASTSGGIYGYTF. The chain uses TRBV27 and TRBJ1-2, with D hard to call. Per germline, CDR1 MNHEY and CDR2 SMNVEV (reference sequence). Trimming cost V 7 bases and J 4 bases, with 13 bases left between them. CDR3 size: 13 residues.

In nucleotides, the CDR3 is TGTGCCAGCAGCTTGGAACCCCTAACGGGGGAGCAGTACTTC. Encoded protein: CASSLEPLTGEQYF. The chain carries TRBV5-4 and TRBJ2-7; D might be TRBD2 (5 bases). This CDR3 has 14 amino acids. Trimming stripped 0 bases from V and 7 bases from J, with 14 bases between. Germline values: CDR1 SGHNT, CDR2 YYREEE (reference sequence).

In its sample, this clone was seen once. The chain uses TRBV2 and TRBJ2-7; D may be TRBD1 (6 bases). CDR1 is SNHLY and CDR2 is FYNNEI in the germline V gene. The length of the CDR3 is 17 residues. The V end lost 3 bases, the J end lost 2 bases, and 20 bases lay between the germline ends. CDR3 sequence: CASSDLPSNRAPYEQYF. DNA for the CDR3: TGTGCCAGCAGTGATTTGCCCTCCAACAGGGCGCCCTACGAGCAGTACTTC.